The rows below give T cell receptor beta chains drawn from one sample of a study of cytomegalovirus exposure and HLA in healthy donors. TCRdb's table, derived via immunoSEQ multiplex PCR, lists solely in-frame clones and lacks some. Its listing shows about 140,000 clones. Sequenced input: PBMCs. Source of these receptors: a woman between 18 and 30 years old in good health and CMV-seronegative. Both conserved end residues are trimmed from each CDR3.

v_gene	j_gene	CDR3aa
TRBV7-6	TRBJ2-1	ASSHGSGSIDEQF
TRBV9	TRBJ2-4	ASSLGTTQNIQY
TRBV18	TRBJ2-1	ASSLNEGGLYNEQF
TRBV5-1	TRBJ2-3	ASSFYDTQY
TRBV30	TRBJ1-2	AYSGTVYGYT
TRBV7-2	TRBJ1-5	ASSHSLGINQPQH
TRBV4-2	TRBJ1-1	ASSQDIRGSGTEAF
TRBV12-5	TRBJ1-5	ASGLEGGEGQPQH
TRBV4-1	TRBJ2-3	ASSQDGPASDRTDTQY
TRBV19	TRBJ2-2	ASSAGTGGNGELF
TRBV5-8	TRBJ1-2	ASSRTGSYGYT